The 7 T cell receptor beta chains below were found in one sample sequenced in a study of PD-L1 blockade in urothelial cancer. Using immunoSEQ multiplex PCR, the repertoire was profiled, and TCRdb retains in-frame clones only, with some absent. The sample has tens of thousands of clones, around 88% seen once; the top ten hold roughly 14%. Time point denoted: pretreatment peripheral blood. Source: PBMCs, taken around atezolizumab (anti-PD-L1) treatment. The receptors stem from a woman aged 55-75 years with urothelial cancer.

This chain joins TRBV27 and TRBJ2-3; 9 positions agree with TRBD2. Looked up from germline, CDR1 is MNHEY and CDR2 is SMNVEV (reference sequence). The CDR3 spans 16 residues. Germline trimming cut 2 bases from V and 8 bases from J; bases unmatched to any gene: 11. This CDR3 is CASSLRSGRPAFTQYF. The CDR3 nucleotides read TGTGCCAGCAGTTTACGAAGCGGGAGGCCCGCTTTTACGCAGTATTTT.

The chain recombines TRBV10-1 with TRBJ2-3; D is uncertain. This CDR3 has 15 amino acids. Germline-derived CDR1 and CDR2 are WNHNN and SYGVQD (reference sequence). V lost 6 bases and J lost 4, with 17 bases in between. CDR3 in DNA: TGCGCCAGCAGCGCCGGTGACTGGGTGGCAGATACGCAGTATTTT. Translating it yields CASSAGDWVADTQYF.

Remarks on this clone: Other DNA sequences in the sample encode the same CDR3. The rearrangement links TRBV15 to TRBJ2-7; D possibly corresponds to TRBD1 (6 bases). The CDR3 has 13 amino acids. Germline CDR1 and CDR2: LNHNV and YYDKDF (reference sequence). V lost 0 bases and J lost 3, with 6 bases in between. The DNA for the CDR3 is TGTGCCACCAGCAGAGACAGGGGCTACGAGCAGTACTTC. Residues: CATSRDRGYEQYF. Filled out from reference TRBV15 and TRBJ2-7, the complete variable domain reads DAMVIQNPRYQVTQFGKPVTLSCSQTLNHNVMYWYQQKSSQAPKLLFHYYDKDFNNEADTPDNFQSRRPNTSFCFLDIRSPGLGDTAMYLCATSRDRGYEQYFGPGTRLTVT.

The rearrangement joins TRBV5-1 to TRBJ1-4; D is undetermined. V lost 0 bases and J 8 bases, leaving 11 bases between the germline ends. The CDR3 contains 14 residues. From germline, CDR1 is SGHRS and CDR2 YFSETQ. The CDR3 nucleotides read TGCGCCAGCAGCTTGGGTCCCGGTTCGGAAAAACTGTTTTTT. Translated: CASSLGPGSEKLFF.

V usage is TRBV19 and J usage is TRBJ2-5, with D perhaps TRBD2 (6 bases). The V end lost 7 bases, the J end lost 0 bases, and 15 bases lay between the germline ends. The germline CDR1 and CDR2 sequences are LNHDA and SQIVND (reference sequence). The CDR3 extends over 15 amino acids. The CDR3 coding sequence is TGTGCCAGTAAATCTGGAGGGGCGGACCAAGAGACCCAGTACTTC. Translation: CASKSGGADQETQYF. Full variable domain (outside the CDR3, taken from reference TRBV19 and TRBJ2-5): DGGITQSPKYLFRKEGQNVTLSCEQNLNHDAMYWYRQDPGQGLRLIYYSQIVNDFQKGDIAEGYSVSREKKESFPLTVTSAQKNPTAFYLCASKSGGADQETQYFGPGTRLLVL.

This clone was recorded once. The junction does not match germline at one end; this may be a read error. The CDR3 sequence: CALRAGTSGSYEQYF. Written as DNA, the CDR3 is TGTGCCCTCAGGGCGGGGACTAGCGGATCCTACGAGCAGTACTTC. The chain couples TRBV10-3 to TRBJ2-7, with 11 bases aligning to TRBD2. CDR1 is ENHRY, CDR2 SYGVKD, per germline. The CDR3 sequence is 15 residues long.

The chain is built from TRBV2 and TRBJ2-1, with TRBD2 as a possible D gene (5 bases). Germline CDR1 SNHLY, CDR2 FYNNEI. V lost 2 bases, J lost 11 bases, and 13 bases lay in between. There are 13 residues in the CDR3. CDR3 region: CASSERTYDQQFF. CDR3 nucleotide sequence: TGTGCCAGCAGTGAAAGGACTTACGATCAGCAGTTCTTC.